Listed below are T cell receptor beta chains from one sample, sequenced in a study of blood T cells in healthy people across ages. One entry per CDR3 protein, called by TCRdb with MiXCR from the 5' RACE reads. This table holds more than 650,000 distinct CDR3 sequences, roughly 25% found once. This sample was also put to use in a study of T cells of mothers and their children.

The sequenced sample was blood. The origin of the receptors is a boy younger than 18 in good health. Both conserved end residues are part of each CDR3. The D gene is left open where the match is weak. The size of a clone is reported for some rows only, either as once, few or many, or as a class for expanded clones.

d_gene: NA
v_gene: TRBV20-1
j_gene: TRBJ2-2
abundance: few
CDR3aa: CSVPQTSNTGELFF
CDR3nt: TGCAGTGTCCCCCAGACCTCGAACACCGGGGAGCTGTTTTTT

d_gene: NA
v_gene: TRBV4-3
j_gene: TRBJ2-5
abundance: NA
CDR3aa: CASSLTLYRETQYF
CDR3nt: TGCGCCAGCAGCCTCACCCTCTACCGGGAGACCCAGTACTTC

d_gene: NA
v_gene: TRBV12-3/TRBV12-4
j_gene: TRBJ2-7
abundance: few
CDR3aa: CASSLRLGKGEQYF
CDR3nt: TGTGCCAGCAGTTTAAGGTTAGGGAAAGGCGAGCAGTACTTC

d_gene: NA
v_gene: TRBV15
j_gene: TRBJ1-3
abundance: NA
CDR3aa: CATSRVGGGPSGNTIYF
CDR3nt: TGTGCCACCAGCAGAGTGGGGGGAGGTCCCTCTGGAAACACCATATATTTT

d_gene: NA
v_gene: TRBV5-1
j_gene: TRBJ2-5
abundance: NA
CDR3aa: CASSLVVAAQETQYF
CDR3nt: TGCGCCAGCAGCTTGGTGGTGGCAGCACAAGAGACCCAGTACTTC

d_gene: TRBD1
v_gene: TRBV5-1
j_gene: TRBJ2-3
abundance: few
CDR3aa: CASSLAPDRGHDTQYF
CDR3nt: TGCGCCAGCAGTCTCGCCCCCGACAGGGGGCATGATACGCAGTATTTT

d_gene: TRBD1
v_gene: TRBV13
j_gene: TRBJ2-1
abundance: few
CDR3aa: CASSYDRGPNNEQFF
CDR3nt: TGTGCCAGCAGCTACGATAGGGGGCCTAACAATGAGCAGTTCTTC

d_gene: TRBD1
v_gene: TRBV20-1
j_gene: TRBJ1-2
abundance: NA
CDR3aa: CSGTGGDYGYTF
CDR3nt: TGCAGCGGGACAGGGGGGGACTATGGCTACACCTTC

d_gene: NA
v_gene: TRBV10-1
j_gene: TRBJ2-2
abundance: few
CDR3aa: CASSDHTFGDPGELFF
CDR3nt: TGCGCCAGCAGTGACCACACATTTGGAGACCCCGGGGAGCTGTTTTTT

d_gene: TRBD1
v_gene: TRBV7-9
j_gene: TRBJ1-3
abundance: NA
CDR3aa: CASSSESGTALSGNTIYF
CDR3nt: TGTGCCAGCAGCTCCGAATCCGGGACAGCACTCTCTGGAAACACCATATATTTT

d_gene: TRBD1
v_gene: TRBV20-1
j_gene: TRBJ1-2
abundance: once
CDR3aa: CSWDRGNGYTF
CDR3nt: TGCAGTTGGGACAGGGGGAATGGCTACACCTTC

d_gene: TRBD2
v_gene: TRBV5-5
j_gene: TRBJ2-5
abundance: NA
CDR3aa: CASSLGGAGGWGETQYF
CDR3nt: TGTGCCAGCAGCTTGGGAGGAGCGGGGGGGTGGGGAGAGACCCAGTACTTC

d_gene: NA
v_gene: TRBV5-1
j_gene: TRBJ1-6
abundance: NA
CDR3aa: CASGHIYNSPLHF
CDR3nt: TGCGCCAGTGGACATATCTATAATTCACCCCTCCACTTT

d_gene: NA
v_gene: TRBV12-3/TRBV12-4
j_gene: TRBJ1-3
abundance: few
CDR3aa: CASSRRRSSGNTIYF
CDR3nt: TGTGCCAGCAGTCGTCGACGGTCCTCTGGAAACACCATATATTTT

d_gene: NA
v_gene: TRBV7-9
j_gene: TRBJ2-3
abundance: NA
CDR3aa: CASSSTGSGADTQYF
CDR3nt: TGTGCCAGCAGCTCGACTGGCAGCGGTGCGGATACGCAGTATTTT

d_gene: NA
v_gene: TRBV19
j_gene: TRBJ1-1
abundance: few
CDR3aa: CATSQVEAFF
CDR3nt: TGTGCCACCTCACAGGTTGAAGCTTTCTTT

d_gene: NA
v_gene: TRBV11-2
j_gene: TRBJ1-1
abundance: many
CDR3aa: CASSLDRGEAFF
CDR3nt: TGTGCCAGCAGCTTAGATCGGGGTGAAGCTTTCTTT

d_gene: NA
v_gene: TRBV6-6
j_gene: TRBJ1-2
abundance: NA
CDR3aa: CASSYTQEGRGAYGYTF
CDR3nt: TGTGCCAGCAGTTATACTCAGGAGGGGAGAGGGGCCTATGGCTACACCTTC

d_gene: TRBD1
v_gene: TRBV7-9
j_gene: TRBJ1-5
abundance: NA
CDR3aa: CASSPDRAGSQPQHF
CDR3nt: TGTGCCAGCAGCCCGGACAGGGCGGGGAGCCAGCCCCAGCATTTT

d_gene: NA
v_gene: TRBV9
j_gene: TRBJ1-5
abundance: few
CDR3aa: CASSVGGGGNQPQHF
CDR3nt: TGTGCCAGCAGCGTGGGAGGGGGGGGCAATCAGCCCCAGCATTTT

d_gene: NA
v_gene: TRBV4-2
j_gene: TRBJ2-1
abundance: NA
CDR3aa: CASSHGPGGIEQFF
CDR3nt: TGTGCCAGCAGCCATGGGCCAGGTGGTATTGAGCAGTTCTTC

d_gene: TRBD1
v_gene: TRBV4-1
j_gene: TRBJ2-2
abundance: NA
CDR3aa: CASSQGVIRQGSTGELFF
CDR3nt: TGCGCCAGCAGCCAAGGGGTGATTAGACAGGGGTCGACCGGGGAGCTGTTTTTT

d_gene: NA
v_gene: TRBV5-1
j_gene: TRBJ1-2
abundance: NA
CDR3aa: CASSLEEGRGYTF
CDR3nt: TGCGCCAGCAGCTTGGAAGAGGGTCGCGGCTACACCTTC

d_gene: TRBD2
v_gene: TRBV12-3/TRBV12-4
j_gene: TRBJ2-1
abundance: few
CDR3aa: CASSKRGGSYNEQFF
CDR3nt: TGTGCCAGCAGCAAACGGGGGGGTTCCTACAATGAGCAGTTCTTC

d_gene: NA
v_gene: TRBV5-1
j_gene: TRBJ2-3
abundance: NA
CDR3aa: CASSRASGAGRTDTQYF
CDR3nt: TGCGCCAGCAGCCGCGCTTCCGGGGCAGGGCGCACAGATACGCAGTATTTT

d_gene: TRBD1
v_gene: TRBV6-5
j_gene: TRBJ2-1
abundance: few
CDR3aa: CASSYSGVIPGQGNNEQFF
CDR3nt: TGTGCCAGCAGTTACTCGGGGGTCATTCCGGGACAGGGTAACAATGAGCAGTTCTTC

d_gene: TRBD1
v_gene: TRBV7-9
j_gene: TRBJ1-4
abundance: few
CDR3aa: CASSTSTGGEKLFF
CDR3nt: TGTGCCAGCAGCACCTCGACAGGGGGTGAAAAACTGTTTTTT

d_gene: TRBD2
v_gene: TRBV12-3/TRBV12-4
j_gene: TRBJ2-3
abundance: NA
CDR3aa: CASSNSGGEQYF
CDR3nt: TGTGCCAGCAGTAATAGCGGGGGGGAGCAGTATTTT

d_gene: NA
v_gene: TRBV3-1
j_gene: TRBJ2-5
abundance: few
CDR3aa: CASSQDVGTQYF
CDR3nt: TGTGCCAGCAGCCAAGATGTCGGGACCCAGTACTTC

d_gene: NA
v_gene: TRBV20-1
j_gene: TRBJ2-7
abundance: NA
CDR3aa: CSAKTRRNLYEQYF
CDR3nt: TGCAGTGCTAAGACGCGACGGAATTTATACGAGCAGTACTTC

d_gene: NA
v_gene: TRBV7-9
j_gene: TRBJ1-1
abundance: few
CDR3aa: CASSSGVDLAFF
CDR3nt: TGTGCCAGCAGCTCGGGGGTGGACCTGGCTTTCTTT

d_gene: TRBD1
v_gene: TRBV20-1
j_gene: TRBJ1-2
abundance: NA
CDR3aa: CSARTGSYGYTF
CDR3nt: TGCAGTGCTCGGACAGGGTCCTATGGCTACACCTTC

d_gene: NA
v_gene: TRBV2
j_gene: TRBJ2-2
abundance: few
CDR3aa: CASSVWDGTGELFF
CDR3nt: TGTGCCAGCAGTGTTTGGGACGGCACCGGGGAGCTGTTTTTT

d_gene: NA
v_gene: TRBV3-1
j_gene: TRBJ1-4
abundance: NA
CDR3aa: CASSHLDRQYEKLFF
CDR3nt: TGTGCCAGCAGCCACCTAGACAGGCAATATGAAAAACTGTTTTTT

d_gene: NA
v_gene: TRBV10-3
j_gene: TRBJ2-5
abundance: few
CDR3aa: CAIADKGQETQYF
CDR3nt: TGTGCCATCGCTGACAAGGGGCAAGAGACCCAGTACTTC

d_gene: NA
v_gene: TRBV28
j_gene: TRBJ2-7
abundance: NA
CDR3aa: CASSLGQGQYF
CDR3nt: TGTGCCAGCAGTTTAGGGCAGGGGCAGTACTTC

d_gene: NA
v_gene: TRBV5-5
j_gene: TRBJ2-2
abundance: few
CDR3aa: CASSFTPNTGELFF
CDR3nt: TGTGCCAGCAGCTTCACACCCAACACCGGGGAGCTGTTTTTT

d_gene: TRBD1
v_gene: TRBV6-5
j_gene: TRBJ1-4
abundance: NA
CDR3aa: CASSYYGTGGEKLFF
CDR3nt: TGTGCCAGCAGTTACTACGGGACAGGAGGCGAAAAACTGTTTTTT

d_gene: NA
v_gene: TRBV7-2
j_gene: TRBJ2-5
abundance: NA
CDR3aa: CASSAAFGGIVF
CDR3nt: TGTGCCAGCAGCGCCGCCTTCGGGGGTATCGTCTTC

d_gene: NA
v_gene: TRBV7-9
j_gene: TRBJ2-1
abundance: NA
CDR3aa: CASSRKGRDADEQFF
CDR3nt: TGTGCCAGCAGCCGCAAAGGGCGGGACGCCGATGAGCAGTTCTTC

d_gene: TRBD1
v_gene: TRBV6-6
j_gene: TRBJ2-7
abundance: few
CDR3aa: CASSHQDRGIDREQYF
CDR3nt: TGTGCCAGCAGTCACCAGGACAGGGGGATAGATCGCGAGCAGTACTTC

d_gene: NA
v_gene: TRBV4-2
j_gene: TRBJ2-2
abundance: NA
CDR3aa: CASSQDPRLNTGELFF
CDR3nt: TGTGCCAGCAGCCAAGACCCGCGCCTGAACACCGGGGAGCTGTTTTTT

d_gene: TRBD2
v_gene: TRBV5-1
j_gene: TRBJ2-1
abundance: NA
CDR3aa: CASSLEGTSGFNEQFF
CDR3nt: TGCGCCAGCAGCTTGGAAGGGACTAGCGGTTTTAATGAGCAGTTCTTC

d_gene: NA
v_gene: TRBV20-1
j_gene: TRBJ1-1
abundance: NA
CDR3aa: CSAAPVGTEAFF
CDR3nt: TGCAGTGCGGCTCCCGTAGGCACTGAAGCTTTCTTT

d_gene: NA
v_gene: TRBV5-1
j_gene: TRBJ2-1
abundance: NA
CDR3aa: CASSRVAGSSYNEQFF
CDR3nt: TGCGCCAGCAGCCGAGTGGCGGGCAGCTCCTACAATGAGCAATTCTTC